The 16 T cell receptor beta chains below come from one sample, sequenced in a study of blood T cells in healthy people across ages. Combining a sample-barcoded 5' primer with a J-beta primer mix, a second PCR ran for about 6 to 11 cycles. TCRdb re-analysed the 5' RACE reads in MiXCR, keeping a single row per CDR3 protein. Here the sample spans 710,000 or so distinct CDR3 sequences, about a fifth being singletons. The sequencing sample was made of blood. The receptors here all came from an older man in good health.

The rearrangement uses TRBV3-1 and TRBJ2-5; TRBD1 agrees at 9 bases. Germline CDR1 reads LGHDT; CDR2 reads YNNKEL (reference sequence). This CDR3 contains 15 residues. The V segment lost 2 bases and the J segment 5 bases; nucleotides outside the gene matches: 6. CDR3 sequence (DNA): TGTGCCAGCAGCCAACTGGGACAGGGTAGCGAGACCCAGTACTTC. It specifies CASSQLGQGSETQYF.

This rearrangement joins TRBV5-1 to TRBJ2-3; 10 bases are a match to TRBD2. Germline CDR1 reads SGHRS; CDR2 reads YFSETQ. The CDR3 runs 17 residues. V lost 4 bases, J lost 4 bases, and 12 bases stayed unmatched. CDR3: CASSVQLAGVSADTQYF. The CDR3, as DNA: TGCGCCAGCAGCGTCCAGCTAGCGGGGGTTTCCGCAGATACGCAGTATTTT.

This chain joins TRBV20-1 and TRBJ2-1; 7 nucleotides agree with TRBD1. CDR3 size: 14 residues. Germline V gene lookup returns CDR1 DFQATT and CDR2 SNEGSKA (reference sequence). J lost 5 bases, V lost 2 bases, and 6 bases had no gene match. The CDR3: CSARWGRGNNEQFF. CDR3 nucleotide sequence: TGCAGTGCTAGATGGGGCAGGGGGAACAATGAGCAGTTCTTC.

This chain joins TRBV18 and TRBJ2-5; TRBD1 might be the D (6 bases). V was pared by 3 bases and J by 3 bases, with 11 bases between. This CDR3 is 14 amino acids long. Germline V gene lookup returns CDR1 KGHSH and CDR2 LQKENI. CDR3 nucleotide sequence: TGTGCCAGCTCACCGATCAGGGGAAAAGAGACCCAGTACTTC. Amino acid sequence: CASSPIRGKETQYF.

The chain is built from TRBV20-1 and TRBJ2-3, with 7 bases matching TRBD1. In germline, CDR1 is DFQATT, CDR2 SNEGSKA (reference sequence). This CDR3 comprises 14 residues. Trimming took 6 bases from V and 1 from J; bases not matched to a gene: 7. DNA of the CDR3: TGCAGTGCGCCGGACAGGCCGCGCACAGATACGCAGTATTTT. It yields the protein CSAPDRPRTDTQYF.

This chain uses TRBV4-2 with TRBJ2-5; possible D gene TRBD1, 6 bases. There are 14 residues in the CDR3. Germline lookup yields CDR1 LGHNA and CDR2 YNFKEQ. Trimming stripped 3 bases from V and 3 bases from J, with 11 bases between. CDR3 in amino acids: CASSHRQEEETQYF. CDR3 DNA sequence: TGTGCCAGCAGCCACAGACAGGAAGAAGAGACCCAGTACTTC.

This clonotype turned up a few times. V is TRBV5-1 and J is TRBJ2-7; D possibly matches TRBD1 or TRBD2 (5 bases each). V lost 4 bases, J lost 2 bases, and 19 bases lay in between. The CDR3 is 16 amino acids. The germline V gene encodes CDR1 SGHRS and CDR2 YFSETQ. DNA for the CDR3: TGCGCCAGCAGCCCTAAGAGGGACGGGATGACCTACGAGCAGTACTTC. Translating it yields CASSPKRDGMTYEQYF.

This clonotype was recorded a few times. A much larger clone lies one base from this, so it may be a read error. The chain is built from TRBV12-3 or TRBV12-4 and TRBJ2-3, with 7 bases aligning to TRBD2. The CDR3 loop spans 14 amino acids. V lost 3 bases and J lost 4; bases outside the gene matches: 4. The CDR3 nucleotides are TGTGCCAGCAGTTTCAAGCGGGGCGCAGATACGCAGTATTTT. This translates into CASSFKRGADTQYF.

The CDR3 reads CASSYSRGYSYEQYF. For the CDR3, the DNA is TGTGCCAGCAGTTACTCGAGGGGGTACTCCTACGAGCAGTACTTC. The chain uses TRBV6-5 and TRBJ2-7; TRBD1 is a possible D gene (6 bases). V lost 0 bases to trimming and J lost 0 bases, with 9 bases between them. Germline assignment: CDR1 MNHEY and CDR2 SVGAGI. There are 15 residues in the CDR3.

The table lists this clonotype with a few counts. The V gene is TRBV20-1, the J gene TRBJ2-5; 9 positions agree with TRBD2. The CDR3 has 13 amino acids. Germline CDR1 reads DFQATT; CDR2 reads SNEGSKA (reference sequence). Trimming at V came to 4 bases and at J to 10 bases, leaving 10 bases not matched to a gene. CDR3 region: CSATQAGGLFQYF. The CDR3, as DNA: TGCAGTGCTACGCAAGCGGGGGGCCTTTTCCAGTACTTC.

The chain's CDR3 is CASNGDRAGTGELFF. As DNA, the CDR3 is TGTGCCAGCAACGGTGACAGGGCGGGCACCGGGGAGCTGTTTTTT. This rearrangement joins TRBV7-2 to TRBJ2-2; 7 bases are shared with TRBD1. The CDR3 runs 15 residues. Germline CDR1 and CDR2: SGHTA and FQGNSA. Trimming removed 7 bases from V and 4 bases from J; junction bases left unmatched: 9.

This clonotype was seen only once. The chain has TRBV3-1 and TRBJ2-4; the D gene is possibly TRBD2 (6 bases). The germline gives CDR1 LGHDT, CDR2 YNNKEL (reference sequence). Trimming pared 3 bases from V and 3 bases from J, leaving 18 bases between. The CDR3 contains 17 residues. CDR3 sequence: CASSHPGLLGDKNIQYF. CDR3 coding DNA: TGTGCCAGCAGCCACCCGGGACTGCTGGGGGACAAAAACATTCAGTACTTC. Complete variable domain (other parts from reference TRBV3-1 and TRBJ2-4): DTAVSQTPKYLVTQMGNDKSIKCEQNLGHDTMYWYKQDSKKFLKIMFSYNNKELIINETVPNRFSPKSPDKAHLNLHINSLELGDSAVYFCASSHPGLLGDKNIQYFGAGTRLSVL.

This rearrangement joins TRBV29-1 to TRBJ1-3; a possible D gene is TRBD1 (5 bases). CDR1 is SQVTM, CDR2 ANQGSEA, per germline. The CDR3 extends over 13 amino acids. The V end lost 7 bases, the J end lost 3 bases, and 13 bases lay between the germline ends. CDR3 protein: CSASVGVGNTIYF. The CDR3 DNA sequence: TGCAGCGCGAGTGTGGGGGTTGGAAACACCATATATTTT.

This clonotype was observed a few times. The CDR3 region is CSVGSPNTGELFF. CDR3 DNA: TGCAGCGTCGGGTCCCCGAACACCGGGGAGCTGTTTTTT. J is TRBJ2-2 and V is TRBV29-1; D is unresolved. Trimming shortened V by 6 bases and J by 0 bases, and 8 bases separated the two germline ends. Per germline, CDR1 SQVTM and CDR2 ANQGSEA. The CDR3 has 13 amino acids.

This chain uses TRBV7-2 with TRBJ2-3; D uncertain. V was clipped by 3 bases and J by 2 bases, with 6 bases between them. The CDR3 runs to 13 residues. CDR1 SGHTA and CDR2 FQGNSA come from the germline V gene. CDR3 region: CASSFPYTDTQYF. CDR3 in DNA: TGTGCCAGCAGCTTCCCATACACAGATACGCAGTATTTT.

This clonotype was seen more than once but under ten times. This chain connects TRBV3-1 to TRBJ1-2; D is unresolved. From germline, CDR1 is LGHDT and CDR2 YNNKEL (reference sequence). Trimming took 1 base from V and 8 from J, leaving 17 bases between them. The CDR3 contains 15 residues. CDR3: CASSQGSGGPYGYTF. In DNA, the CDR3 is TGTGCCAGCAGCCAAGGATCCGGAGGGCCCTACGGCTACACCTTC.